The following is a T cell receptor beta chain sequence with its context. Antigen: not known. This sample was taken from a study of cytomegalovirus exposure and HLA in healthy donors. Study-level points and caveats: Reports credit the classifier with highly specific, highly sensitive diagnosis of cytomegalovirus status. In vitro experiments confirmed that three CMV-associated chains were specific for CMV antigens. A list of approximately 160 TCR beta chains associated with cytomegalovirus was given.

TCRdb keeps only in-frame clones here, not all; method: immunoSEQ multiplex PCR. The sample holds approximately 280,000 clones, approximately 86% seen once. The CDR3 contains 15 residues. The V gene lost 1 base and the J gene lost 0 bases, with 6 bases spanning the gap. Germline V gene sequence: CDR1 SNHLY, CDR2 FYNNEI. The TCR comes from a woman under 30 in good health and CMV-seronegative. The V and J genes are TRBV2 and TRBJ1-4; D not resolved. The specimen sequenced was PBMCs. CDR3 sequence: CASSEGAATNEKLFF. The CDR3, as DNA: TGTGCCAGCAGTGAAGGGGCAGCAACTAATGAAAAACTGTTTTTT.